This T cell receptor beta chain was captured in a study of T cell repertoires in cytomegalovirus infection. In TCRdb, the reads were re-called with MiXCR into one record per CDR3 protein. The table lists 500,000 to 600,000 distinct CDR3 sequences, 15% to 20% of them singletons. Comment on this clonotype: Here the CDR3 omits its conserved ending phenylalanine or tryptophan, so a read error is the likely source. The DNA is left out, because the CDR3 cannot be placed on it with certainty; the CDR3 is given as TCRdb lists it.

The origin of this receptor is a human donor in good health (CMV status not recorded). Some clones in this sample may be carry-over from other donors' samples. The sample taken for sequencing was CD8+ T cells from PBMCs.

CDR3 residues: CASSESSGRTNEQLL. The V call is TRBV9, the J call TRBJ2-1; the D call of TRBD2 is as the table states it, not checked on the DNA. Inclusive of both ends, the CDR3 amounts to 15 amino acids. Germline lookup yields CDR1 SGDLS and CDR2 YYNGEE.